The clone carrying this TCR beta chain was counted many times. As yet, its antigen is unknown. This CDR3 contains 14 residues. CDR1 and CDR2 from the germline V gene are MNHNY and SVGAGI (reference sequence). The junction had 6 bases not matched to a gene; V was cut back by 4 bases and J by 6 bases. This record comes from a study of Ad26.COV2.S vaccination and SARS-CoV-2 variants. Study results and limitations: Vaccine and placebo recipients had similar non-spike TCR breadth.

Libraries were prepared by immunoSEQ multiplex PCR; TCRdb keeps only in-frame clonotypes and omits some of them. The sample lists 100,000 or so clones, roughly 80% occurring once. The J gene is TRBJ1-2, the V gene TRBV6-6; 9 bases are a match to TRBD1. The starting material was peripheral blood, obtained after recovery from COVID-19. The clonotype comes from a human donor who had recovered from COVID-19. The CDR3 reads CASSFGTGSDGYTF. The CDR3 coding sequence is TGTGCCAGCAGTTTTGGGACAGGGAGCGATGGCTACACCTTC.